This TCR beta chain was obtained from a study of response to subunit inactivated influenza vaccine. TCRdb analysed the RT-PCR reads with MiXCR anew, one entry per CDR3 protein. The data hold hundreds of thousands of distinct CDR3 sequences, with about 25% observed a single time. Germline lookup yields CDR1 DFQATT and CDR2 SNEGSKA (reference sequence). Trimming at V came to 6 bases and at J to 6 bases, leaving 8 bases not matched to a gene. The CDR3 runs to 13 residues. The clonotype originates from a man aged 45-60 years who received an inactivated influenza vaccine. The chain combines TRBV20-1 with TRBJ2-7; 10 positions match TRBD2. Sequences were derived from CD4+ T cells sorted from PBMCs, sampled 5 to 6 days after vaccination. The CDR3 spells CSALSGRASEQYF. The DNA for the CDR3 is TGCAGTGCCCTAAGCGGGAGGGCCTCCGAGCAGTACTTC.